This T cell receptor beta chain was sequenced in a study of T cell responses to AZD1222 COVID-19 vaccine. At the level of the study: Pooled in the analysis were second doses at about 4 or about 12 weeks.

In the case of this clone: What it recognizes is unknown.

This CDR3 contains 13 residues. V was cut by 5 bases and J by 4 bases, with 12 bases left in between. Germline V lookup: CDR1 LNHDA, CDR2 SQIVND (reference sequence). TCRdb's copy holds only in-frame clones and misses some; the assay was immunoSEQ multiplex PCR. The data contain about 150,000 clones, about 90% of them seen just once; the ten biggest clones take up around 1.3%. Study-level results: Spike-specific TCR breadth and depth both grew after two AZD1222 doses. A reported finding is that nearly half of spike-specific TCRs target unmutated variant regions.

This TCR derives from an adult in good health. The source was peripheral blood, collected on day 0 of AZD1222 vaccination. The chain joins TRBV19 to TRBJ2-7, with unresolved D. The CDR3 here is CASSPPQTYEQYF. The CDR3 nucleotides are TGTGCCAGTAGTCCGCCTCAGACTTACGAGCAGTACTTC.